This is a list of T cell receptor beta chains from one sample in a study of T cell repertoires in cytomegalovirus infection. MiXCR was run by TCRdb on the reads, yielding one entry per CDR3 protein. The data show roughly 150,000 distinct CDR3 sequences, about a quarter seen once. Source material: PBMCs. These receptors originate from a human donor in good health (CMV status not recorded). Some clones in this sample may be carry-over from other donors' samples. The CDR3 runs from the conserved cysteine through the conserved F or W. A D gene is named only where the DNA matches it firmly. Where a row states a size, it is once, few, many or the class of an expanded clone; other rows omit it.

CASPPDTQDEQYF TGTGCCAGCCCCCCTGACACGCAGGACGAGCAGTACTTC - TRBV6-2/TRBV6-3 - TRBJ2-7
CASSYPDSYTEAFF TGTGCCAGCAGTTATCCTGACAGTTACACTGAAGCTTTCTTT - TRBV6-2/TRBV6-3 - TRBJ1-1
CASSLAQGFHEQYF TGTGCCAGCAGCTTAGCCCAGGGGTTCCACGAGCAGTACTTC - TRBV7-2 many TRBJ2-7
CASSPNSGGSEAFF TGTGCCAGCAGCCCCAATAGCGGGGGTTCTGAAGCTTTCTTT - TRBV5-5 - TRBJ1-1
CASSFEGRTEAFF TGTGCCAGCAGTTTCGAGGGACGGACTGAAGCTTTCTTT - TRBV28 - TRBJ1-1
CASSQEVGGAPDTQYF TGCGCCAGCAGCCAAGAGGTGGGAGGCGCCCCAGATACGCAGTATTTT - TRBV4-1 many TRBJ2-3
CASKKVGAAKNIQYF TGTGCCAGCAAGAAAGTGGGGGCGGCCAAAAACATTCAGTACTTC - TRBV6-5 few TRBJ2-4
CASSPPGQMNNEQFF TGTGCCAGCAGCCCGCCGGGACAGATGAACAATGAGCAGTTCTTC TRBD1 TRBV5-4 few TRBJ2-1
CSVPDRAIYNEQFF TGCAGCGTGCCGGACAGGGCGATCTACAATGAGCAGTTCTTC TRBD1 TRBV29-1 many TRBJ2-1
CSVEAALNTEAFF TGCAGCGTTGAGGCAGCATTGAACACTGAAGCTTTCTTT - TRBV29-1 few TRBJ1-1
CASSSRGEPFYGYTF TGTGCCAGCAGCTCCCGGGGTGAGCCTTTCTATGGCTACACCTTC - TRBV7-9 many TRBJ1-2
CASTRGANTGELFF TGTGCCAGCACTCGGGGGGCGAACACCGGGGAGCTGTTTTTT TRBD2 TRBV6-1 few TRBJ2-2
CASSFEGSFDEQYF TGTGCCAGCAGCTTCGAGGGGAGCTTCGACGAGCAGTACTTC - TRBV7-9 few TRBJ2-7
CAISSGSTNYGYTF TGTGCCATCAGCTCCGGCAGTACTAACTATGGCTACACCTTC - TRBV10-3 few TRBJ1-2
CASSPLNIGGGEAFF TGTGCCAGCAGCCCACTAAACATTGGAGGCGGTGAAGCTTTCTTT - TRBV7-2 few TRBJ1-1
CASSQGTGGYEQYF TGTGCCAGCAGCCAAGGGACAGGGGGCTACGAGCAGTACTTC TRBD1 TRBV14 - TRBJ2-7
CASSSHVPNNSPLHF TGTGCCAGCAGCTCACACGTCCCAAATAATTCACCCCTCCACTTT - TRBV7-8 many TRBJ1-6
CASQANSGAGYEQYF TGCGCCAGCCAAGCAAATTCCGGGGCAGGTTACGAGCAGTACTTC - TRBV5-1 - TRBJ2-7
CASSPPIQGDNQPQHF TGTGCCAGCAGTCCCCCGATACAGGGGGACAATCAGCCCCAGCATTTT TRBD1 TRBV12-3/TRBV12-4 many TRBJ1-5
CASSFTSEYGYTF TGTGCCAGCAGTTTTACGTCGGAATATGGCTACACCTTC - TRBV12-3/TRBV12-4 few TRBJ1-2
CASSTRDRGPHF TGTGCCAGCAGCACCCGGGACAGAGGACCCCATTTT TRBD1 TRBV7-2 many TRBJ1-3
CASRTLAKNIQYF TGTGCCAGCAGGACTCTAGCCAAAAACATTCAGTACTTC - TRBV11-2 many TRBJ2-4
CASSLVGTGRMNTEAFF TGTGCCAGCAGCTTAGTCGGGACGGGTCGCATGAACACTGAAGCTTTCTTT - TRBV7-6 many TRBJ1-1
CASRGTNTDTQYF TGTGCCAGCAGGGGGACTAACACAGATACGCAGTATTTT TRBD2 TRBV6-1 many TRBJ2-3
CASSPPGGAGYGYTF TGTGCCAGCAGCCCCCCGGGAGGGGCCGGATATGGCTACACCTTC - TRBV7-9 - TRBJ1-2
CATSRSGPVDEQYF TGTGCCACCAGCAGATCGGGACCGGTCGACGAGCAGTACTTC - TRBV15 - TRBJ2-7
CASSEGLRNEQFF TGTGCCAGCAGTGAAGGGCTTAGAAATGAGCAGTTCTTC - TRBV2 - TRBJ2-1
CSARWGTVLSSPLHF TGCAGTGCTAGATGGGGGACAGTTCTTTCTTCACCCCTCCACTTT TRBD1 TRBV20-1 - TRBJ1-6
CASSPTGRGDIQYF TGCGCCAGCAGCCCGACAGGGAGGGGGGACATTCAGTACTTC - TRBV4-3 few TRBJ2-4
CASSVRVGNTIYF TGTGCCAGCAGCGTAAGGGTAGGAAACACCATATATTTT - TRBV9 - TRBJ1-3
CASRGQPPSYGYTF TGTGCCAGCAGGGGACAGCCTCCGAGCTATGGCTACACCTTC TRBD1 TRBV6-1 - TRBJ1-2
CSVEPRGRNTEAFF TGCAGCGTTGAACCCCGGGGAAGGAACACTGAAGCTTTCTTT - TRBV29-1 - TRBJ1-1
CSAPMKDGYTF TGCAGCGCCCCGATGAAAGATGGCTACACCTTC - TRBV29-1 many TRBJ1-2
CASSIYQETQYF TGTGCCAGTAGCATCTACCAAGAGACCCAGTACTTC - TRBV7-9 - TRBJ2-5
CASGAGMKAFF TGTGCCAGCGGGGCGGGGATGAAAGCTTTCTTT - TRBV2 many TRBJ1-1
CASSLTTGTNNEQFF TGTGCCAGCAGCCTTACAACCGGGACGAACAATGAGCAGTTCTTC - TRBV12-3/TRBV12-4 - TRBJ2-1
CAIRAGGSNTGELFF TGTGCCATCCGTGCGGGGGGATCGAACACCGGGGAGCTGTTTTTT TRBD2 TRBV12-3/TRBV12-4 - TRBJ2-2
CVVLAGGAQETQYF TGTGTCGTACTAGCGGGAGGTGCCCAAGAGACCCAGTACTTC TRBD2 TRBV28 - TRBJ2-5
CASSPRTTDTQYF TGTGCCAGCTCACCAAGGACCACAGATACGCAGTATTTT - TRBV18 - TRBJ2-3
CASSQEEFGSLYNEQFF TGCGCCAGCAGCCAAGAAGAGTTCGGGTCTCTCTACAATGAGCAGTTCTTC - TRBV4-3 many TRBJ2-1
CASTPPGTTGELFF TGTGCCAGTACCCCCCCAGGGACCACCGGGGAGCTGTTTTTT - TRBV19 - TRBJ2-2
CASSRDRMNTEAFF TGTGCCAGCTCGCGGGACAGGATGAACACTGAAGCTTTCTTT TRBD1 TRBV18 - TRBJ1-1
CASSTGDSPLHF TGTGCCAGCAGCACGGGTGATTCACCCCTCCACTTT - TRBV5-5 - TRBJ1-6
CASSSGLAGGPGTGELFF TGTGCCAGCAGCTCCGGACTAGCGGGAGGGCCGGGCACCGGGGAGCTGTTTTTT TRBD2 TRBV7-2 many TRBJ2-2
CASSTHPDRGDYNSYEQYF TGTGCCAGTAGTACCCACCCCGACAGGGGTGATTACAACTCCTACGAGCAGTACTTC TRBD1 TRBV19 - TRBJ2-7
CSARDYLASYQETQYF TGCAGTGCTAGAGATTACCTAGCGTCTTACCAAGAGACCCAGTACTTC - TRBV20-1 - TRBJ2-5
CASSTTRHPYEQYF TGTGCCAGTAGTACCACCCGGCACCCCTACGAGCAGTACTTC - TRBV19 - TRBJ2-7
CASATSGSSNTQYF TGTGCCAGCGCGACTAGCGGGAGTAGTAATACGCAGTATTTT TRBD2 TRBV27 - TRBJ2-3
CASSLGQGNEKLFF TGTGCCAGCAGTTTAGGACAGGGGAATGAAAAACTGTTTTTT TRBD1 TRBV12-3/TRBV12-4 many TRBJ1-4